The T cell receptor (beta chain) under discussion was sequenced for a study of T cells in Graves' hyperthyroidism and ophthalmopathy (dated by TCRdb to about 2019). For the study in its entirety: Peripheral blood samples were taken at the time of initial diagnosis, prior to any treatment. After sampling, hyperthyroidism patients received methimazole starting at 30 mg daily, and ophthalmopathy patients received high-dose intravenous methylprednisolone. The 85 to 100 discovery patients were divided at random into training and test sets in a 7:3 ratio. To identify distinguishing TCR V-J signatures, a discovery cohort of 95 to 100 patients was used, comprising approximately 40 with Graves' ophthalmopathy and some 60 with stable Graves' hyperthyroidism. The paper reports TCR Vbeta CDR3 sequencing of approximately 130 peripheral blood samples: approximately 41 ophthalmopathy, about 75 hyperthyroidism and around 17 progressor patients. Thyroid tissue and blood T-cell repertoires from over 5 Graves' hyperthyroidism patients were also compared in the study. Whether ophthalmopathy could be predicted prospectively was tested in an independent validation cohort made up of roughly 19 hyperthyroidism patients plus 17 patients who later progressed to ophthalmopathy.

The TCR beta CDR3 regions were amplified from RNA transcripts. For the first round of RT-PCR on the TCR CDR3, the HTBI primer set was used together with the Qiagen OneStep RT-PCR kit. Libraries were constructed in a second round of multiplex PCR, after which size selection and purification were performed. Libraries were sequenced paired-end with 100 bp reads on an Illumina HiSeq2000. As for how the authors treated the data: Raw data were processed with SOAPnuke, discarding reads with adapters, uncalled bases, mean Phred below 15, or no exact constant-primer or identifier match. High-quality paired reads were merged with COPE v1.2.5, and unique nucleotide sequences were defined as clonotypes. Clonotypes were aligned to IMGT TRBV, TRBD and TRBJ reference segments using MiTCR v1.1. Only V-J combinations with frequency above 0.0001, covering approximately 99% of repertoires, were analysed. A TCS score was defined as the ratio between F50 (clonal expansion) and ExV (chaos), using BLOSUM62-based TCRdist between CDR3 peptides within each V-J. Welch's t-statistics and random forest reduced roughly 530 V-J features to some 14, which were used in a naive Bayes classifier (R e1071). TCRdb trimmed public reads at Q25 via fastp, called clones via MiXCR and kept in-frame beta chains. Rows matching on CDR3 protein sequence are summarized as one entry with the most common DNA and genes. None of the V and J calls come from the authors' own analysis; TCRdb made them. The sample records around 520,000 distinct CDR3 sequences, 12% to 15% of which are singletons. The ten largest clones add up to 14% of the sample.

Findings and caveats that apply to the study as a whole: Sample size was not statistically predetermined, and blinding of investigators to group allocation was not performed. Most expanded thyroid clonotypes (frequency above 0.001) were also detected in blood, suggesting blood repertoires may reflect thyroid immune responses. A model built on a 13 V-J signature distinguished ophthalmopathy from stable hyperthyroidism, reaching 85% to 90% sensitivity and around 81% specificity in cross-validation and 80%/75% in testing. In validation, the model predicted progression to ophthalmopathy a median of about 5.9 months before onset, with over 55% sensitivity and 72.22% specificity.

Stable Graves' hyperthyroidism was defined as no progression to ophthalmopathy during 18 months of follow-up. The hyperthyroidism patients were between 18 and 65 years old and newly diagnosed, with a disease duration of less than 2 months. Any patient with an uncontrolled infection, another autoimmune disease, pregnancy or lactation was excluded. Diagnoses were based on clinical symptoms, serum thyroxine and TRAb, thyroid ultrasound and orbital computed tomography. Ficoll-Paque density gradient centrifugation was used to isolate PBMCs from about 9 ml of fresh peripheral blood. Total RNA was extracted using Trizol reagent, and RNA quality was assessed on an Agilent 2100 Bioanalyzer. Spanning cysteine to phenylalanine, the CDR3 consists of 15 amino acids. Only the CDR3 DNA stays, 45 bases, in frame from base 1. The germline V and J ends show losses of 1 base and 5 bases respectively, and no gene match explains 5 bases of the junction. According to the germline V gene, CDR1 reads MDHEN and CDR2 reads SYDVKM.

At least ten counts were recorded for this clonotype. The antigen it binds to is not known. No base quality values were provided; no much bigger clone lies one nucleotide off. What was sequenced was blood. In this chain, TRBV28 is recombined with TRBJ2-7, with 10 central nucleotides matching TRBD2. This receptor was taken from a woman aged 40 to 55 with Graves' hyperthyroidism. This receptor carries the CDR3 CASSLSLAGAHEQYF. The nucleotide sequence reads TGTGCCAGCAGTTTATCTCTAGCGGGAGCTCACGAGCAGTACTTC.